This is a list of T cell receptor beta chains from one sample in a study of identical twins. TCRdb itself ran the 5' RACE reads through MiXCR, one entry per CDR3 protein. This table has roughly 700,000 distinct CDR3 sequences, around 8.3% appearing once. The sample was also reused in another study, on yellow fever vaccine responses in identical twins.

Material: PBMCs. The receptors originated from a woman aged 18 to 35 in good health. The CDR3 runs from the conserved cysteine through the conserved F or W. Fields, in order: CDR3 protein, D gene, clone size, CDR3 length, V gene. D genes are given only for firm matches. Some rows mark clone size as missing; the rest say once, few, many or name a class of expanded clone.

CDR3aa: CASGGQGFVIQYF
d_gene: TRBD1
abundance: NA
len: 13
v_gene: TRBV3-1

CDR3aa: CASSPGSDTQYF
d_gene: NA
abundance: many
len: 12
v_gene: TRBV7-3

CDR3aa: CASSDSTTRLAGNTGELFF
d_gene: TRBD2
abundance: NA
len: 19
v_gene: TRBV6-4

CDR3aa: CSAPRQGYYNF
d_gene: NA
abundance: NA
len: 11
v_gene: TRBV20-1

CDR3aa: CASSASRDSVAKNIQYF
d_gene: TRBD1
abundance: many
len: 17
v_gene: TRBV9

CDR3aa: CSASFTGSRARETQYF
d_gene: NA
abundance: NA
len: 16
v_gene: TRBV20-1

CDR3aa: CSATTGTRAYNEQFF
d_gene: NA
abundance: few
len: 15
v_gene: TRBV20-1

CDR3aa: CASRGTRGGVEQYF
d_gene: NA
abundance: NA
len: 14
v_gene: TRBV6-2/TRBV6-3

CDR3aa: CASSEALLSSLGGYEQYF
d_gene: NA
abundance: NA
len: 18
v_gene: TRBV2

CDR3aa: CASSQYRGLSYEQYF
d_gene: TRBD1
abundance: few
len: 15
v_gene: TRBV4-3

CDR3aa: CATSGTSGHSSYNEQFF
d_gene: TRBD2
abundance: NA
len: 17
v_gene: TRBV24-1

CDR3aa: CSGQDNSYEQYF
d_gene: NA
abundance: few
len: 12
v_gene: TRBV29-1

CDR3aa: CASRPRGSPTDTQYF
d_gene: NA
abundance: NA
len: 15
v_gene: TRBV2

CDR3aa: CASHRAGSYNEQFF
d_gene: NA
abundance: NA
len: 14
v_gene: TRBV19

CDR3aa: CASSQEVAGTVYEQYF
d_gene: TRBD2
abundance: few
len: 16
v_gene: TRBV4-3

CDR3aa: CASSMGGAWEQYF
d_gene: NA
abundance: few
len: 13
v_gene: TRBV27

CDR3aa: CASSPGADFPYNEQFF
d_gene: NA
abundance: NA
len: 16
v_gene: TRBV12-3/TRBV12-4

CDR3aa: CSARVPGAGEQFF
d_gene: NA
abundance: many
len: 13
v_gene: TRBV20-1

CDR3aa: CASSPLDRVLGETQYF
d_gene: TRBD1
abundance: NA
len: 16
v_gene: TRBV18

CDR3aa: CASSKDSNTEAFF
d_gene: NA
abundance: many
len: 13
v_gene: TRBV7-7

CDR3aa: CASSRSVQRATIYF
d_gene: NA
abundance: few
len: 14
v_gene: TRBV12-3/TRBV12-4

CDR3aa: CASGRTPTSGRAYNEQFF
d_gene: TRBD2
abundance: few
len: 18
v_gene: TRBV12-5

CDR3aa: CASRAEAGGNTGELFF
d_gene: TRBD2
abundance: many
len: 16
v_gene: TRBV9

CDR3aa: CASTTGGNEQFF
d_gene: TRBD2
abundance: NA
len: 12
v_gene: TRBV5-6

CDR3aa: CSVEDGLGGYEQYF
d_gene: NA
abundance: few
len: 14
v_gene: TRBV29-1

CDR3aa: CARRRGRLAGGQYNEQFF
d_gene: TRBD2
abundance: NA
len: 18
v_gene: TRBV12-3/TRBV12-4